This TCR beta chain stems from a study of Graves' ophthalmopathy and Graves' hyperthyroidism. This CDR3 comprises 17 residues. The V end lost 0 bases, the J end lost 2 bases, and 12 bases lay between the germline ends. Germline V CDR1 and CDR2: SGDLS, YYNGEE. As the template, RNA transcripts were used to amplify TCR beta CDR3 regions. The first round was an RT-PCR with HTBI primers, and the second round was a multiplex PCR. From the multiplex PCR reads, TCRdb called clonotypes with MiXCR, one entry per CDR3 protein. Here the sample spans about 740,000 distinct CDR3 sequences, about 44% being singletons. General study findings and limits: The model's ophthalmopathy progression predictions had about 69% sensitivity and approximately 72% specificity.

Active ophthalmopathy (CAS at least 3, NOSPECS at least 4), lasting under 3 months. PBMCs were density-gradient isolated from roughly 10 ml fresh blood. Ten or more counts support this clonotype. Antigen specificity is unknown. The source material was peripheral blood. The receptor comes from an adult man with Graves' ophthalmopathy. The V and J genes are TRBV9 and TRBJ2-6; D possibly corresponds to TRBD1 (6 bases). The CDR3 is CASSVVSGAPGANVLTF. The CDR3, as DNA: TGTGCCAGCAGCGTAGTATCAGGGGCCCCTGGGGCCAACGTCCTGACTTTC.